These 6 T cell receptor beta chains came from one sample sequenced in a study of post-analysis software for immune sequencing data. Study findings and constraints: Controls showed lower frequencies than patients for roughly 5 TRBV segments, and TRBV5-6, TRBV5-1 and TRBV20-1 were among these.

Carried by the TCR beta cDNA libraries were unique molecular identifiers. TCRdb used MiXCR to reprocess the PCR reads, holding one entry per CDR3 protein. The profile covers more than 500,000 distinct CDR3 sequences, with 30% to 40% appearing a single time and about 6% taken by the ten largest. No antigens are known for them. Sequenced material: blood. These receptors all stem from a girl aged 2-17 years with multiple sclerosis.

CDR3 in amino acids: CASSRDFDGYTF. CDR3 DNA: TGCGCCAGCAGCCGTGACTTCGATGGCTACACCTTC. This sequence joins TRBV5-1 and TRBJ1-2; no clear D gene. Germline lookup yields CDR1 SGHRS and CDR2 YFSETQ. This CDR3 region has 12 residues. V was shortened by 4 bases and J by 6 bases, with 10 bases between the two germline ends.

This clonotype has just a few counts. The chain carries TRBV3-1 and TRBJ1-2, with D perhaps matching TRBD1 (5 bases). Germline CDR1 reads LGHDT; CDR2 reads YNNKEL (reference sequence). Trimming took off 1 base at V and 8 bases at J, with 14 bases between the two ends. This CDR3 has 14 amino acids. The CDR3 sequence is CASSQGLRDLGYTF. Written as DNA, the CDR3 is TGTGCCAGCAGCCAAGGTCTCAGGGACCTCGGCTACACCTTC.

This sequence joins TRBV20-1 and TRBJ2-3; 11 bases are a match to TRBD2. The V and J ends lost 0 bases and 2 bases, in that order; junction bases with no gene match: 4. This CDR3 contains 16 residues. Germline V gives CDR1 DFQATT, CDR2 SNEGSKA (reference sequence). The CDR3 loop is CSARESTSGITDTQYF. For the CDR3, the DNA is TGCAGTGCTAGAGAATCGACTAGCGGGATCACAGATACGCAGTATTTT.

This clonotype was recorded once. The J gene is TRBJ2-1, the V gene TRBV10-3, with 11 bases fitting TRBD2. The CDR3 extends over 18 amino acids. Per the germline V gene, CDR1 is ENHRY and CDR2 is SYGVKD. The J segment lost 0 bases and the V segment lost 0 bases, leaving 4 bases of the junction unmatched. In DNA, the CDR3 is TGTGCCATCAGTGAGTCTAGCGGGGGGGCAAGCTCCTACAATGAGCAGTTCTTC. Encoded protein: CAISESSGGASSYNEQFF.

The rearrangement joins TRBV28 to TRBJ1-2; D is undetermined. V dropped 8 bases and J dropped 7 bases, with 11 bases sitting between them. This CDR3 is built from 11 residues. CDR1 is MDHEN, CDR2 SYDVKM, per germline. For the CDR3, the DNA is TGTGCCAGCTGGGCACAGAGTGGCTACACCTTC. Protein: CASWAQSGYTF.

The chain joins TRBV21-1 to TRBJ2-7; the D segment call TRBD1 is taken from the table without a DNA check. TRBV21-1 is recorded as a pseudogene. The CDR3 loop spans 18 amino acids. CDR3 sequence reads: CASSKEAPLGSPSYEQYF. CDR3 nucleotide sequence: TGTGCCAGCAGCAAAGAGGCCCCGTTGGGGTCCCCCTCCTACGAGCAGTACTTC.